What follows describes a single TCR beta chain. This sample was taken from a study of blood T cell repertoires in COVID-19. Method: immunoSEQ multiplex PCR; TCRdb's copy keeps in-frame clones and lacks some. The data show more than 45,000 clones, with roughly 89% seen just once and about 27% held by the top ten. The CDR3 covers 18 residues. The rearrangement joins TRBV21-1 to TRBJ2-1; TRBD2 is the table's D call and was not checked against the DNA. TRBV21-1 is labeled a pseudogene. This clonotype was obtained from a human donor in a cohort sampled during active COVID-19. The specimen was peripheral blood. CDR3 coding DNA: TGTGCCAGCGGCCCTAGCGGGCGGATCGCCAGGGGTTACAATGAGCAGTTCTTC. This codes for CASGPSGRIARGYNEQFF.